The 7 T cell receptor beta chains below all came from one sample that was sequenced in a study of OX40 agonist ivuxolimab in advanced cancers. Preparation of the library involved the immunoSEQ multiplex PCR assay. Here the immuneACCESS table is served through TCRdb, limited to in-frame sequences with V and J called. Missing clones are a known gap in these copies; in checked studies unresolved V genes cover under half, and the rest lacks a known reason. The sample table shows some 11,000 clones, and roughly 69% are seen once. In total, the top ten clones hold 10% to 15% of the sample. Source: CD4+ or CD8+ T cells sorted from blood, taken in a trial of the OX40 agonist ivuxolimab. Receptors were obtained from an adult with an advanced solid tumor such as melanoma, head and neck, liver or kidney cancer.

The gene calls are TRBV6-1 and TRBJ2-7; perhaps TRBD1 as D (5 bases). Deletions cut 2 bases from V and 5 bases from J, with 10 bases between. Germline assignment: CDR1 MNHNS and CDR2 SASEGT. The CDR3 has 13 amino acids. CDR3 residues: CASSETTGNEQYF. Here the CDR3 DNA reads TGTGCCAGCAGTGAAACAACAGGTAACGAGCAGTACTTC.

V usage is TRBV10-2 and J usage is TRBJ2-3, with 8 positions matching TRBD1. Germline CDR1 reads WSHSY; CDR2 reads SAAADI. The length of the CDR3 is 18 residues. After removal of 5 bases from V and 5 bases from J, the junction contained 18 bases not matched to a gene. Here the CDR3 reads CASSPPREKTGAEDTQYF. CDR3 nucleotide sequence: TGCGCCAGCAGTCCCCCACGCGAAAAGACAGGGGCTGAAGATACGCAGTATTTT.

In its sample, this clone was seen a few times. This rearrangement joins TRBV29-1 to TRBJ2-1, with 10 bases matching TRBD1. The CDR3 has 15 residues. The germline V gene encodes CDR1 SQVTM and CDR2 ANQGSEA. Trimming took 4 bases from V and 10 from J; bases not matched to a gene: 13. The CDR3 region has the DNA TGCAGCGTTGGGCGAGGGACAGGGGATCTGGGGGAGCAGTTCTTC. Translated: CSVGRGTGDLGEQFF.

The rearrangement links TRBV19 to TRBJ2-2, with 7 bases that match TRBD1. Germline values: CDR1 LNHDA, CDR2 SQIVND (reference sequence). CDR3 length: 15 amino acids. V lost 3 bases to trimming and J lost 4 bases; unmatched junction nucleotides: 5. In DNA, the CDR3 is TGTGCCAGTAGTATTTGGGCAGGGGGCACCGGGGAGCTGTTTTTT. Translation: CASSIWAGGTGELFF. The whole variable domain, filled in from reference TRBV19 and TRBJ2-2, reads DGGITQSPKYLFRKEGQNVTLSCEQNLNHDAMYWYRQDPGQGLRLIYYSQIVNDFQKGDIAEGYSVSREKKESFPLTVTSAQKNPTAFYLCASSIWAGGTGELFFGEGSRLTVL.

The DNA of the CDR3 is TGCGCCAGCAGCTTGGAAGGGGGCTACTCGAACACTGAAGCTTTCTTT. This codes for CASSLEGGYSNTEAFF. The chain carries TRBV5-1 and TRBJ1-1; 7 bases are shared with TRBD1. Germline-derived CDR1 and CDR2 are SGHRS and YFSETQ. V gave up 0 bases and J gave up 1 base; unmatched junction bases: 6. This CDR3 is built from 16 residues. Using reference TRBV5-1 and TRBJ1-1 for the parts outside the CDR3, the full variable domain is KAGVTQTPRYLIKTRGQQVTLSCSPISGHRSVSWYQQTPGQGLQFLFEYFSETQRNKGNFPGRFSGRQFSNSRSEMNVSTLELGDSALYLCASSLEGGYSNTEAFFGQGTRLTVV.

The chain employs TRBV28 and TRBJ2-3; 11 nucleotides line up with TRBD2. V lost 9 bases and J lost 4; bases outside the gene matches: 6. Germline CDR1 reads MDHEN; CDR2 reads SYDVKM. The CDR3 consists of 14 residues. The CDR3 DNA is TGTGCCAGTAAAGAACTAGCGGGAGCAGATACGCAGTATTTT. Its protein is CASKELAGADTQYF. The full variable domain, in which reference TRBV28 and TRBJ2-3 provide the parts outside the CDR3, is DVKVTQSSRYLVKRTGEKVFLECVQDMDHENMFWYRQDPGLGLRLIYFSYDVKMKEKGDIPEGYSVSREKKERFSLILESASTNQTSMYLCASKELAGADTQYFGPGTRLTVL.

The genes are TRBV5-1 and TRBJ2-1, with TRBD1 matching over 7 bases. This CDR3 is built from 15 residues. V was pared by 5 bases and J by 2 bases, with 7 bases of the junction left unmatched. Germline assignment: CDR1 SGHRS and CDR2 YFSETQ. The CDR3 DNA is TGCGCCAGCAGTAAATCCGACAGGGCCTACAATGAGCAGTTCTTC. This gives the protein CASSKSDRAYNEQFF.